This T cell receptor beta chain was sequenced for a study of T-cell reconstitution after alpha-beta-depleted transplantation in children. General study findings and limits: Recipient T cells and thymic progenitors that survived gave rise to the high TCRbeta diversity observed at day 60 in some patients. Reports say that about two months after transplant, the alpha-beta T cells came out of several hundred graft clones that had expanded.

Comments on this clonotype: What it recognizes is unknown.

Unique molecular identifiers were used to barcode this TCRbeta library. Each CDR3 protein is one row after TCRdb ran MiXCR on the PCR reads. The data hold about 110,000 distinct CDR3 sequences, with about 21% observed a single time. This sample comprised PBMCs, mostly from graft donor cells, obtained 180 days after TCRalphabeta/CD19-depleted stem cell transplant. This clonotype was sampled from a male patient aged 2 to 10 who had a stem cell transplant for chronic granulomatous disease, so the T cells may come from the graft donor.

CDR3 DNA sequence: TGTGCCAGCTCATACAAAGGGAGCACCGGGGAGCTGTTTTTT. Translated: CASSYKGSTGELFF. The chain joins TRBV18 to TRBJ2-2; D perhaps matches TRBD2 (5 bases). This CDR3 has 14 amino acids. Germline-derived CDR1 and CDR2 are KGHSH and LQKENI. V dropped 5 bases and J dropped 4 bases, with 11 bases sitting between them. The full variable domain, in which reference TRBV18 and TRBJ2-2 provide the parts outside the CDR3, is NAGVMQNPRHLVRRRGQEARLRCSPMKGHSHVYWYRQLPEEGLKFMVYLQKENIIDESGMPKERFSAEFPKEGPSILRIQQVVRGDSAAYFCASSYKGSTGELFFGEGSRLTVL.